Given below is one TCR beta chain in context. The sample originates from a study of blood T cell repertoires in COVID-19. V lost 4 bases and J lost 0, with 10 bases in between. The CDR3 is made up of 14 amino acids. Germline V gives CDR1 SNHLY, CDR2 FYNNEI. Original data processing: Researchers report that nucleated cell counts were estimated from reference gene primer amplification. The assay was immunoSEQ multiplex PCR, and TCRdb's table has in-frame clones only and misses some. The D gene and trimming were derived from the DNA, and the V and J assignments and clone size from that table. The data hold 90,000 to 120,000 clones, with about 91% observed a single time.

This receptor was obtained from a human donor in a cohort sampled during active COVID-19. The chain uses TRBV2 and TRBJ2-7; no clear D. The sequencing sample was made of peripheral blood. The CDR3 loop reads CASSVSGGSYEQYF. CDR3 bases: TGTGCCAGCAGTGTTTCTGGCGGCTCCTACGAGCAGTACTTC.